What follows describes a single TCR beta chain. The data were obtained in a study of PD-L1 blockade in urothelial cancer. In each PCR, synthetic TCR analog templates were spiked in. The table came from immunoSEQ multiplex PCR; TCRdb's copy has only in-frame clones and leaves some out. Altogether roughly 45,000 clones are present, 88% being singletons, with the ten largest covering 13% to 15%. The V end was cut by 6 bases, the J end by 0 bases, with 12 bases between. CDR3 length: 15 amino acids. CDR1 SNHLY and CDR2 FYNNEI come from the germline V gene. The receptor's source is a woman aged 55-75 years with urothelial cancer. The chain employs TRBV2 and TRBJ1-5; D is perhaps TRBD1 (6 bases). The material sequenced was PBMCs, taken around atezolizumab (anti-PD-L1) treatment. DNA for the CDR3: TGTGCCAGCAGAACAGGGATCTATAGCAATCAGCCCCAGCATTTT. Residues: CASRTGIYSNQPQHF. The full variable domain, completed using reference TRBV2 and TRBJ1-5, is EPEVTQTPSHQVTQMGQEVILRCVPISNHLYFYWYRQILGQKVEFLVSFYNNEISEKSEIFDDQFSVERPDGSNFTLKIRSTKLEDSAMYFCASRTGIYSNQPQHFGDGTRLSIL.